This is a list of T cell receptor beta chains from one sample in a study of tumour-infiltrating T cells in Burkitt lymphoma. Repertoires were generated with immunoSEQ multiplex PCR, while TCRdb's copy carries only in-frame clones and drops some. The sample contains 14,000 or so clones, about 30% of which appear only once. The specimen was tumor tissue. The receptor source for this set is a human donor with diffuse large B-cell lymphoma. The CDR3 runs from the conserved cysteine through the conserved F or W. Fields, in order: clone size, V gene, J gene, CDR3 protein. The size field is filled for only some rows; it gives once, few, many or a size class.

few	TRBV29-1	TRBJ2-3	CSVSRNSGRSEGTQYF
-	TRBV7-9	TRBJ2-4	CASTSGPIQYF
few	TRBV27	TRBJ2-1	CASSSGLAGLFSYNEQFF
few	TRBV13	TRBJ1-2	CASSYAGATLGYGYTF
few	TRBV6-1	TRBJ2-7	CASVAGGTYEQYF
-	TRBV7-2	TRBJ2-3	CASSLSGRDTDTQYF
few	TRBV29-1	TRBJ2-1	CSVYGNEQFF
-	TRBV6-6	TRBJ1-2	CASKGSSYGYTF
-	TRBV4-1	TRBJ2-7	CASSQSIVGQGGYEQYF
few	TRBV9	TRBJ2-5	CASTQTSGGEETQYF
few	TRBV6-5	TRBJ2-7	CASRSGTRTYEQYF
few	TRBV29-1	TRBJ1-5	CSVGAGTGEHQPQHF
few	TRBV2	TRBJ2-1	CASSAGRGNYNEQFF
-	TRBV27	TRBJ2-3	CASSSLDRDTDTQYF
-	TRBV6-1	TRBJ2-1	CASSTFDRVGHEQFF
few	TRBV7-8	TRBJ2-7	CASSLTTREGYEQYF
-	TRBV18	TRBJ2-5	CASSPNSAGVASTQYF
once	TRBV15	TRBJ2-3	CATSNQGGRGTDTQYF
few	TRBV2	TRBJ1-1	CASSLRENTEAFF
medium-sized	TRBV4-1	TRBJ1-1	CASSQDAGGYTEAFF
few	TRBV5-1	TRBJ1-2	CASSLLQGGYGYTF
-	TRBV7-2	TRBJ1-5	CASSPGTRRIQPQHF
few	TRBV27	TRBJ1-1	CASSFQTYAGGGNTEAFF
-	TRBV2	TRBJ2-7	CASKPTGGGYEQYF
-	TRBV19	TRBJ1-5	CASRPRGVSNQPQHF
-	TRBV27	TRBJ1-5	CASSLSPRGQPQHF
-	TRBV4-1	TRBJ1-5	CASSQEVGQPQHF
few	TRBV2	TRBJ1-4	CASSPIGGANEKLFF
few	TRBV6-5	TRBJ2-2	CASTTRTGELFF
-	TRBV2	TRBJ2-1	CASRETSGGHNEQFF
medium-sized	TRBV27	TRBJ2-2	CASTRGQGYTGELFF
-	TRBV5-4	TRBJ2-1	CASSPELAGFYNEQFF
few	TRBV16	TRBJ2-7	CASSQDFPYEQYF
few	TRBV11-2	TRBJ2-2	CASSEVAGGIGELFF
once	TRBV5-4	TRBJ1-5	CASNGDNQPQHF
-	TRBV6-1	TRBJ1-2	CASRRQGATQGHYTF
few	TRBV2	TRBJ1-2	CASTARGNYGYTF
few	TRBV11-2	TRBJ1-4	CASSLSVTGGNEKLFF
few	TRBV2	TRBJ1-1	CASSAGRTEAFF
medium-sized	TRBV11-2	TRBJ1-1	CASSLGQGTEAFF
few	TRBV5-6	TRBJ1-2	CASSLAGNYGYTF
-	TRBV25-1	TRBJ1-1	CATEQGAGTEAFF
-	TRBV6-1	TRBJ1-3	CASMGRAAGNTIYF
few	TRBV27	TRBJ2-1	CASSGGRLYNEQFF
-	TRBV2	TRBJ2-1	CASSLNWEQFF